The entry that follows covers one T cell receptor (beta chain) sequence. Its antigen is unknown. These data come from a study of T cells after posttransplantation cyclophosphamide. General study findings and limits: Donor CD8+ memory clones often dominated recipient blood repertoires at later times. Recipient CMV seropositivity and CMV reactivation strongly tracked TRB clonality. Tissue-infiltrating T cells from skin or gut overlapped little with blood T cells.

V was pared by 0 bases and J by 8 bases, with 7 bases of the junction left unmatched. The germline V gene encodes CDR1 SGDLS and CDR2 YYNGEE. This CDR3 has 15 residues. The table came from immunoSEQ multiplex PCR; TCRdb's copy has only in-frame clones and leaves some out. Among approximately 52,000 clones listed, about 82% were seen once. The sample comprised PBMCs. The rearrangement joins TRBV9 to TRBJ2-1, with 8 bases identical to TRBD2. This TCR derives from a man aged 25 to 40 with a blood cancer, CMV-positive, and with a related stem cell donor. The CDR3 spells CASSVAGTRRDEQFF. CDR3 DNA: TGTGCCAGCAGCGTAGCTGGGACTAGAAGGGATGAGCAGTTCTTC.